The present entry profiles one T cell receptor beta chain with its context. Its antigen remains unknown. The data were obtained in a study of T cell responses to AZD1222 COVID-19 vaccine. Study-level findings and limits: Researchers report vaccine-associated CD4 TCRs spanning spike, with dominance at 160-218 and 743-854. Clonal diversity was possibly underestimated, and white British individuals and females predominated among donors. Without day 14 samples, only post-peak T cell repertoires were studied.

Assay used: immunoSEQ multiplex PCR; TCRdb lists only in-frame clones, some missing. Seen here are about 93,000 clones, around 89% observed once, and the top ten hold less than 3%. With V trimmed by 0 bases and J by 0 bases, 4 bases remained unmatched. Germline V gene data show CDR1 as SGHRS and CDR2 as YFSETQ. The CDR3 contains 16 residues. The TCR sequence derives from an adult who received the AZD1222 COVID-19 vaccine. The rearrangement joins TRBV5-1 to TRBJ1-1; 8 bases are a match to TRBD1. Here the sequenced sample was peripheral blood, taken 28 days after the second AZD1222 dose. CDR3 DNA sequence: TGCGCCAGCAGCTTGGCCTACAGGGGGATGAACACTGAAGCTTTCTTT. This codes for CASSLAYRGMNTEAFF.